This entry lists 7 T cell receptor beta chains sequenced from one sample in a study of blood T cell repertoires in COVID-19. Sequencing was performed with immunoSEQ multiplex PCR; in TCRdb, only in-frame clones are kept and a portion is missing. The sample carries over 200,000 clones, around four fifths recorded once. The specimen sequenced was PBMCs or T cells enriched from blood (not recorded which). The receptors were sampled from a man aged 35 to 55 who had recovered from COVID-19.

This sequence joins TRBV11-2 and TRBJ1-2, with 7 bases matching TRBD1. V trimming: 3 bases; J trimming: 0 bases; junction bases outside the gene matches: 7. Germline V gene lookup returns CDR1 SGHAT and CDR2 FQNNGV. The CDR3 length is 16 residues. The CDR3 reads CASSFAGTAANYGYTF. In DNA form, the CDR3 reads TGTGCCAGCAGCTTCGCCGGGACAGCAGCTAACTATGGCTACACCTTC.

This clone showed up just once. V usage is TRBV2 and J usage is TRBJ2-7, with 7 bases that match TRBD1. The germline V gene has CDR1 SNHLY and CDR2 FYNNEI. Trimming took 5 bases from V and 2 from J; bases not matched to a gene: 6. This CDR3 region has 14 residues. CDR3 loop: CASSLRQGPYEQYF. CDR3 in DNA: TGTGCCAGCAGTCTACGACAGGGACCCTACGAGCAGTACTTC.

This chain links TRBV24-1 with TRBJ1-5; 10 bases agree with TRBD1. CDR3 length: 14 amino acids. The germline V gene encodes CDR1 KGHDR and CDR2 SFDVKD. Trimming cost V 12 bases and J 5 bases; bases outside gene matches: 9. Here the CDR3 reads CAASPGTGDQPQHF. In DNA form, the CDR3 reads TGTGCCGCCTCCCCAGGGACAGGGGATCAGCCCCAGCATTTT.

The chain carries TRBV18 and TRBJ2-1; D is uncertain. The CDR3 consists of 14 residues. Trimming left V 3 bases short and J 6 bases short, with 12 bases between. Germline V gene sequence: CDR1 KGHSH, CDR2 LQKENI. As DNA, the CDR3 is TGTGCCAGCTCACCGCAGTTAAGTGTCAATGAGCAGTTCTTC. Translating it yields CASSPQLSVNEQFF. The full variable domain, completed using reference TRBV18 and TRBJ2-1, is NAGVMQNPRHLVRRRGQEARLRCSPMKGHSHVYWYRQLPEEGLKFMVYLQKENIIDESGMPKERFSAEFPKEGPSILRIQQVVRGDSAAYFCASSPQLSVNEQFFGPGTRLTVL.

The J gene is TRBJ2-2, the V gene TRBV7-2; D may be TRBD2 (7 bases). CDR1 and CDR2 (germline): SGHTA, FQGNSA. V was clipped by 2 bases and J by 3 bases, with 13 bases between them. The CDR3 has 16 residues. CDR3 region: CASSLRGGTDTGELFF. In nucleotides, the CDR3 is TGTGCCAGCAGCTTAAGGGGGGGGACCGACACCGGGGAGCTGTTTTTT.

V usage is TRBV7-9 and J usage is TRBJ2-1; TRBD1 agrees at 7 bases. Germline CDR1 is SEHNR and CDR2 is FQNEAQ (reference sequence). This CDR3 comprises 12 residues. J lost 7 bases, V lost 4 bases, and 1 base had no gene match. The CDR3 nucleotides read TGTGCCAGCAGCTCACAGGGGAATGAGCAGTTCTTC. It specifies CASSSQGNEQFF.

The chain is built from TRBV2 and TRBJ2-5, with 7 nucleotides matching TRBD1. V trimming: 10 bases; J trimming: 5 bases; junction bases outside the gene matches: 7. Germline CDR1 SNHLY, CDR2 FYNNEI. The CDR3 runs to 12 residues. The CDR3 nucleotides are TGTGCCACCCAAGACAGGGATGAGACCCAGTACTTC. Its protein is CATQDRDETQYF.